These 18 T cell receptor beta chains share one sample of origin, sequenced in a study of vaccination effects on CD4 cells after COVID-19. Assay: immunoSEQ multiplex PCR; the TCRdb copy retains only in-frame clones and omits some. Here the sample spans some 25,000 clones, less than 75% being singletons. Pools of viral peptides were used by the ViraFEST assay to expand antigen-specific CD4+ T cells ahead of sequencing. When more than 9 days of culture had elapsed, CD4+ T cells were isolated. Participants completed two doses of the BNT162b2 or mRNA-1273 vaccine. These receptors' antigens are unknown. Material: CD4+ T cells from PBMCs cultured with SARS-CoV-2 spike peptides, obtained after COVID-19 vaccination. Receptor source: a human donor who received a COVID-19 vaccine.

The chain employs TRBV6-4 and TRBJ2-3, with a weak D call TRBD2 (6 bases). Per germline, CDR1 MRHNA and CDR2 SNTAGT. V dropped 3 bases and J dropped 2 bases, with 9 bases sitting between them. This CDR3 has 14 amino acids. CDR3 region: CASSERGYTDTQYF. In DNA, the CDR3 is TGTGCCAGCAGTGAGCGGGGATACACAGATACGCAGTATTTT.

The CDR3 region is CASSLGSGQDTIYF. The CDR3 region has the DNA TGCGCCAGCAGCTTGGGCAGCGGTCAGGACACCATATATTTT. The chain joins TRBV5-1 to TRBJ1-3; D call uncertain. Trimming took 0 bases from V and 8 from J, leaving 12 bases between them. This CDR3 contains 14 residues. The germline V gene has CDR1 SGHRS and CDR2 YFSETQ. Combining the CDR3 with reference TRBV5-1 and TRBJ1-3 gives the whole variable domain KAGVTQTPRYLIKTRGQQVTLSCSPISGHRSVSWYQQTPGQGLQFLFEYFSETQRNKGNFPGRFSGRQFSNSRSEMNVSTLELGDSALYLCASSLGSGQDTIYFGEGSWLTVV.

The CDR3 sequence: CASKLVDSAGNEQFF. The CDR3 region has the DNA TGTGCCAGCAAGTTAGTAGATTCCGCGGGCAATGAGCAGTTCTTC. The chain links TRBV2 to TRBJ2-1, with D possibly being TRBD2 (5 bases). The germline gives CDR1 SNHLY, CDR2 FYNNEI. V gave up 7 bases and J gave up 6 bases, with 19 bases separating them. The CDR3 is 15 amino acids.

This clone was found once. The CDR3 sequence: CASSPPTVYSYEQYF. In nucleotides, the CDR3 is TGCGCCAGCAGCCCACCGACAGTGTACTCCTACGAGCAGTACTTC. This sequence joins TRBV4-1 and TRBJ2-7; perhaps TRBD1 as D (5 bases). This CDR3 is 15 amino acids long. Trimming pared 4 bases from V and 0 bases from J, leaving 13 bases between. CDR1 and CDR2 (germline): MGHRA, YSYEKL.

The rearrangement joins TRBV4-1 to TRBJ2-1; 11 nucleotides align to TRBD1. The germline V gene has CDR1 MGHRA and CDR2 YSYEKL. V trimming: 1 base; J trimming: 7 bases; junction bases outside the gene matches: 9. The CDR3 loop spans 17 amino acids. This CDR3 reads CASSQGVWDRGVNEQFF. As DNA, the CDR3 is TGCGCCAGCAGCCAAGGGGTTTGGGACAGGGGGGTTAATGAGCAGTTCTTC.

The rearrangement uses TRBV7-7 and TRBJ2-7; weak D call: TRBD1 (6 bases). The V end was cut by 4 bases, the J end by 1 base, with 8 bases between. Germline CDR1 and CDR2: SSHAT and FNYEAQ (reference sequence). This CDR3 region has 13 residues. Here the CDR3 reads CASSYRVSYEQYF. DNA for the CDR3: TGTGCCAGCAGCTACAGGGTTTCCTACGAGCAGTACTTC.

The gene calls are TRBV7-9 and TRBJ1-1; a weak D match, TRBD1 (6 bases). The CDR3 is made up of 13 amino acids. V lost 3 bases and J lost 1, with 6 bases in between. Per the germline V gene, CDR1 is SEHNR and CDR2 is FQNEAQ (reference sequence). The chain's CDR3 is CASSLGQNTEAFF. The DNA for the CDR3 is TGTGCCAGCAGCTTGGGACAGAACACTGAAGCTTTCTTT.

CDR3 bases: TGTGCCAGCAGCTTTCTTGGGAATGAGCAGTTCTTC. As protein: CASSFLGNEQFF. The rearrangement joins TRBV5-6 to TRBJ2-1; D gene ambiguous. Germline V gives CDR1 SGHDT, CDR2 YYEEEE. The CDR3 sequence is 12 residues long. V lost 2 bases to trimming and J lost 7 bases, with 7 bases between them.

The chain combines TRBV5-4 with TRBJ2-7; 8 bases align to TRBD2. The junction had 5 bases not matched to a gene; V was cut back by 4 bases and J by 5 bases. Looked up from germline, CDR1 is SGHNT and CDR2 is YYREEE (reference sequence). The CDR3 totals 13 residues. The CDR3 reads CASSGPGLDEQYF. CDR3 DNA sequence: TGTGCCAGCAGCGGGCCGGGACTAGACGAGCAGTACTTC.

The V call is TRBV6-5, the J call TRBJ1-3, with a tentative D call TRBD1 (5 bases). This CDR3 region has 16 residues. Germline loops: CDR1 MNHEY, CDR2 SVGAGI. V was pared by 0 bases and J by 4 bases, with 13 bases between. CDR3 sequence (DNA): TGTGCCAGCAGTTACTCGAATGGGGCCGTGGGAAACACCATATATTTT. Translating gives CASSYSNGAVGNTIYF.

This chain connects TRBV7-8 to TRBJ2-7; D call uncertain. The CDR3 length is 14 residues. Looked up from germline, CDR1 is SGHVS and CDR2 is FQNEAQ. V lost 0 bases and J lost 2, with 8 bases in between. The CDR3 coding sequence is TGTGCCAGCAGCTTAGCCCGTCACCCCTACGAGCAGTACTTC. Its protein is CASSLARHPYEQYF.

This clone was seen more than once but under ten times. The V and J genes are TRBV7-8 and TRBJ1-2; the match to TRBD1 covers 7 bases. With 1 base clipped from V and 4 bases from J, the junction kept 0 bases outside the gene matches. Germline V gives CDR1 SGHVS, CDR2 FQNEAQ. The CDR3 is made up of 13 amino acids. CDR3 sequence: CASSLGQGYGYTF. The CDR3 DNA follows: TGTGCCAGCAGCTTAGGACAGGGCTATGGCTACACCTTC.

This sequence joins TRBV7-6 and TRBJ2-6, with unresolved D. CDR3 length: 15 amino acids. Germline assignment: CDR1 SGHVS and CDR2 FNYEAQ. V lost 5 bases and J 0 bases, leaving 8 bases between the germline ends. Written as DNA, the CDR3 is TGTGCCAGCAGCCCGGTAGACTCTGGGGCCAACGTCCTGACTTTC. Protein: CASSPVDSGANVLTF.

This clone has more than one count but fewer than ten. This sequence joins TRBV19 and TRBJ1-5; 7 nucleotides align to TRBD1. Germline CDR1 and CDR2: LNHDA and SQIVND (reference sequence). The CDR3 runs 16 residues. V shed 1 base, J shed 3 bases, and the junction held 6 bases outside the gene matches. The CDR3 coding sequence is TGTGCCAGTAGTATAGTCAGGGGGGGAACCAATCAGCCCCAGCATTTT. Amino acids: CASSIVRGGTNQPQHF.

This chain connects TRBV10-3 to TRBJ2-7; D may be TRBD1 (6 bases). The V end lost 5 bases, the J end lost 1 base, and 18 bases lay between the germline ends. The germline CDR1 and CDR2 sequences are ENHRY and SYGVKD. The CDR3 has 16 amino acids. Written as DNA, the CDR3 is TGTGCCATCAGTAGGGACACGAGGGGCCAATCCTACGAGCAGTACTTC. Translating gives CAISRDTRGQSYEQYF.

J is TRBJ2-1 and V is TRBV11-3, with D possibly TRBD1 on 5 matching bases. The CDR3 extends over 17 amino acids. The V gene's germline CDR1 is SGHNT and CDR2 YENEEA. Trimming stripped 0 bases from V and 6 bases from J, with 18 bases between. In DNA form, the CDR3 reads TGTGCCAGCAGCTTAGAATCTCGGGCAGGGAACGGCAATGAGCAGTTCTTC. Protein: CASSLESRAGNGNEQFF. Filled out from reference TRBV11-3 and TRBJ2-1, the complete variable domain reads EAGVVQSPRYKIIEKKQPVAFWCNPISGHNTLYWYLQNLGQGPELLIRYENEEAVDDSQLPKDRFSAERLKGVDSTLKIQPAELGDSAVYLCASSLESRAGNGNEQFFGPGTRLTVL.

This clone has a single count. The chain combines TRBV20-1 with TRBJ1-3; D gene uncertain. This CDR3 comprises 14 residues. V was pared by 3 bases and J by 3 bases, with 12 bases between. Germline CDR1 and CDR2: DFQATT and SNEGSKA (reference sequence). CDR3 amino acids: CSASWRGGGNTIYF. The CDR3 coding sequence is TGCAGTGCTAGTTGGCGTGGCGGTGGAAACACCATATATTTT.

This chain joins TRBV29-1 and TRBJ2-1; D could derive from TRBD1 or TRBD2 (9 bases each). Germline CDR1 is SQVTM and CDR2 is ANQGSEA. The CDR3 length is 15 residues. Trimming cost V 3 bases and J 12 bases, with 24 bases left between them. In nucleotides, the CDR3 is TGCAGCGTTGAGGGACAGGGCGCGGGGGGGGGTGCGCAGTTCTTC. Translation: CSVEGQGAGGGAQFF.